The clone carrying this TCR beta chain appeared once. Its antigen is still unknown. Germline V gene data show CDR1 as SEHNR and CDR2 as FQNEAQ (reference sequence). The CDR3 runs 18 residues. The V and J ends lost 5 bases and 6 bases respectively, with 25 bases between them. From CD4+ cells came CD45RA+ naive and CD45RA-negative memory subsets. The data belong to a study of shared clonotypes between healthy human individuals. Each subset's genomic DNA was split evenly across several immunoSEQ plates. Method: immunoSEQ multiplex PCR; TCRdb's copy keeps in-frame clones and lacks some. Of over 400,000 clones in the sample, roughly 95% are singletons; the top ten hold about 0.06%. Study-level findings and limits: Donors were few, which limited the genetic and exposure-history diversity represented.

This chain uses TRBV7-9 with TRBJ2-2, with a weak D call TRBD1 (5 bases). The receptor comes from a woman aged 30 to 39 in good health. The sample taken for sequencing was naive CD4+ T cells sorted from blood. Subset described: CD45RA+ positively selected. Here the CDR3 DNA reads TGTGCCAGCAGCCTAACGCGGAAGGACAATTTCAGAGCCGGGGAGCTGTTTTTT. This encodes CASSLTRKDNFRAGELFF.